Given below is one T cell receptor (beta chain) in context. Its antigen is unidentified. This record belongs to a study of cytomegalovirus exposure and HLA in healthy donors. General study points: In a later analysis, HLA-C alleles had the fewest associated TCRs, DRB1 alleles the most.

CDR3 length: 18 amino acids. The V gene end was trimmed by 0 bases and the J gene end by 0 bases; junction bases not matched to a gene: 9. Germline values: CDR1 MGHRA, CDR2 YSYEKL. The PCR employed 60 Vbeta primers together with 13 Jbeta primers. Some clones are missing from TCRdb's copy, which holds only in-frame ones; the method was immunoSEQ multiplex PCR. The sample lists approximately 99,000 clones, approximately 81% occurring once. Sequenced sample: PBMCs. The sequence came from a male donor in good health and CMV-seropositive. The chain recombines TRBV4-1 with TRBJ1-1; TRBD1 aligns across 8 bases. The DNA of the CDR3 is TGCGCCAGCAGCCAAGATGGGTACAGGGGGGTCATGAACACTGAAGCTTTCTTT. Translated, it gives CASSQDGYRGVMNTEAFF.